This T cell receptor beta chain was observed in a study of metastatic and nonmetastatic thyroid tumors. Study at large: It was across blood and tumor or nodule tissue from malignant and benign thyroid patients that repertoires were compared.

Points from the study as a whole: Reportedly, malignant thyroid tumors had significantly higher TCR beta diversity than benign nodules, in blood and tumor.

The junction had 4 bases not matched to a gene; V was cut back by 5 bases and J by 1 base. The CDR3 consists of 16 residues. Germline CDR1 is MNHNS and CDR2 is SASEGT. Regarding this clone: Its cognate antigen is unknown.

TCRdb reprocessed the PCR reads using MiXCR. Among around 4,200 clones listed, under 45% were seen once. None of the patients had undergone any treatment ahead of thyroid surgery. What was sequenced was adjacent normal tissue. The TCR comes from a male donor with papillary thyroid cancer or a benign thyroid nodule (not recorded which). Some clones in this sample may be carry-over from other donors' samples. The J gene is TRBJ1-5, the V gene TRBV6-1; TRBD1 matches at 11 bases. The CDR3: CASSPGQGASNQPQHF. The CDR3 bases are TGTGCCAGCAGTCCCGGACAGGGGGCGAGCAATCAGCCCCAGCATTTT.